This entry concerns a single T cell receptor beta chain. Its antigen is as yet unknown. The healthy adult donors were HIV-negative and reported no recent acute infections or vaccinations. Splitting of CD4+ cells produced CD45RA+ naive and CD45RA-negative memory subsets. The sample originates from a study of shared clonotypes between healthy human individuals. Points from the study as a whole: Naive CD4 clonotype sharing across several donors was about 5%. Since donors were few, the genetic and exposure-history diversity represented was limited.

Trimming shortened V by 3 bases and J by 1 base, and 11 bases separated the two germline ends. The germline gives CDR1 SGHDT, CDR2 YYEEEE. The CDR3 consists of 15 residues. The method was immunoSEQ multiplex PCR; TCRdb's version includes in-frame clones alone and lacks a portion of them. The sample yields some 1,600,000 clones, 95% to 99% seen once. The chain recombines TRBV5-6 with TRBJ1-5; D remains unclear. The sequenced sample consisted of naive CD4+ T cells sorted from blood. As for subset: CD45RA+ positively selected. This receptor was taken from a young man in good health. The chain's CDR3 is CASSSRVASNQPQHF. CDR3 in DNA: TGTGCCAGCAGCTCTCGGGTAGCAAGCAATCAGCCCCAGCATTTT.